The 29 T cell receptor beta chains below all came from one sample that was sequenced in a study of follicular helper T cells after annual influenza vaccination. Indicated time point: 2015-2016 season, 7 days after influenza vaccination. Produced via immunoSEQ multiplex PCR; TCRdb's table is partial and in-frame only. The repertoire holds around 7,100 clones, with nearly 90% as singletons. The source material was CXCR5+ CD38- circulating T follicular helper cells from blood, sampled 7 days after influenza vaccination. Subset: circulating Tfh, non-naive CD4+CXCR5+PD-1+ (ICOS+CD38+ or ICOS-CD38-). The receptors here all came from an adult who received the influenza vaccine.

This clone was recorded only once. The CDR3 nucleotides read TGTGCCAGCAGCTTAGGGGGAGGGCTGGGCACAGATACGCAGTATTTT. Translating it yields CASSLGGGLGTDTQYF. V is TRBV7-3 and J is TRBJ2-3, with TRBD2 matching 7 bases. This CDR3 is built from 16 residues. From germline, CDR1 is SGHTA and CDR2 FQGTGA. V lost 2 bases and J lost 1; bases outside the gene matches: 6.

The chain carries TRBV4-2 and TRBJ1-3; D is ambiguous. Germline V gene lookup returns CDR1 LGHNA and CDR2 YNFKEQ. V was shortened by 4 bases and J by 0 bases, with 13 bases between the two germline ends. The CDR3 has 16 amino acids. The CDR3 DNA reads TGTGCCAGCAGCCGAGACTCTCTTAGCTCTGGAAACACCATATATTTT. It encodes CASSRDSLSSGNTIYF.

The chain carries TRBV7-2 and TRBJ2-2; D unclear. V was cut by 5 bases and J by 2 bases, with 9 bases left in between. Germline values: CDR1 SGHTA, CDR2 FQGNSA. This CDR3 has 14 residues. The CDR3 protein is CASSVGSNTGELFF. The DNA for the CDR3 is TGTGCCAGCAGCGTCGGTAGCAACACCGGGGAGCTGTTTTTT.

The genes are TRBV28 and TRBJ1-1; unclear D gene. The V gene's germline CDR1 is MDHEN and CDR2 SYDVKM. Trimming took off 8 bases at V and 1 base at J, with 20 bases between the two ends. The CDR3 consists of 16 residues. CDR3 in amino acids: CASATYTWEKNTEAFF. In nucleotides, the CDR3 is TGTGCCAGCGCCACCTACACCTGGGAAAAGAACACTGAAGCTTTCTTT.

The chain employs TRBV28 and TRBJ1-5; the D gene is possibly TRBD1 (5 bases). The ends were cut back, 5 bases at V and 9 bases at J, with 23 bases in the middle. The CDR3 loop spans 16 amino acids. CDR1 MDHEN and CDR2 SYDVKM come from the germline V gene. CDR3 in amino acids: CASSTRGARASRPQHF. The CDR3 DNA is TGTGCCAGCAGTACCCGGGGCGCCCGGGCATCTCGGCCCCAGCATTTT.

J is TRBJ2-7 and V is TRBV5-1, with unresolved D. This CDR3 has 14 residues. Germline V lookup: CDR1 SGHRS, CDR2 YFSETQ. V was pared by 2 bases and J by 1 base, with 10 bases between. CDR3 in amino acids: CASSFQGSSYEQYF. The CDR3 DNA reads as TGCGCCAGCAGCTTCCAAGGGTCGTCCTACGAGCAGTACTTC.

This clone was recorded a few times. V and J are TRBV29-1 and TRBJ1-1; 9 nucleotides line up with TRBD1. From germline, CDR1 is SQVTM and CDR2 ANQGSEA. The CDR3 length is 14 residues. V lost 2 bases and J lost 1; bases outside the gene matches: 2. CDR3 nucleotide sequence: TGCAGCGTTGAACTGGGACAGGGGAACACTGAAGCTTTCTTT. Protein product: CSVELGQGNTEAFF.

The chain uses TRBV18 and TRBJ2-6, with D maybe TRBD2 (5 bases). The CDR3 has 15 residues. V was pared by 2 bases and J by 1 base, with 6 bases between. CDR1 is KGHSH, CDR2 LQKENI, per germline. CDR3 nucleotide sequence: TGTGCCAGCTCACCAGGAGGTTCTGGGGCCAACGTCCTGACTTTC. As protein: CASSPGGSGANVLTF.

The chain is built from TRBV28 and TRBJ2-7; D uncertain. The ends were cut back, 5 bases at V and 7 bases at J, with 12 bases in the middle. The V gene's germline CDR1 is MDHEN and CDR2 SYDVKM. The CDR3 has 12 amino acids. The CDR3 protein is CASSLARVEQYF. The CDR3, as DNA: TGTGCCAGCAGTCTCGCTCGGGTGGAGCAGTACTTC.

V usage is TRBV7-2 and J usage is TRBJ2-7; D tentatively fits TRBD1 or TRBD2 (6 bases each). V lost 5 bases and J 0 bases, leaving 20 bases between the germline ends. Germline values: CDR1 SGHTA, CDR2 FQGNSA. The CDR3 spans 17 residues. This chain's CDR3 is CASSPDGGGALSYEQYF. CDR3 coding DNA: TGTGCCAGCAGCCCCGACGGGGGCGGGGCTCTCTCCTACGAGCAGTACTTC.

J is TRBJ1-2 and V is TRBV15; 7 nucleotides agree with TRBD1. CDR3 length: 15 residues. Per the germline V gene, CDR1 is LNHNV and CDR2 is YYDKDF (reference sequence). V shed 0 bases, J shed 5 bases, and the junction held 6 bases outside the gene matches. CDR3 residues: CATSRDRGRGYGYTF. CDR3 sequence (DNA): TGTGCCACCAGCAGAGATCGTGGCAGGGGGTATGGCTACACCTTC.

This chain connects TRBV6-5 to TRBJ2-2; TRBD2 is a possible D gene (6 bases). The CDR3 contains 15 residues. Germline CDR1 MNHEY, CDR2 SVGAGI. V lost 6 bases, J lost 0 bases, and 11 bases lay in between. Here the CDR3 DNA reads TGTGCCAGCAGGCGGGGCAGAACGAACACCGGGGAGCTGTTTTTT. Translation gives CASRRGRTNTGELFF.

The rearrangement uses TRBV27 and TRBJ2-6; D assignment may be TRBD1 or TRBD2 (5 bases each). In germline, CDR1 is MNHEY, CDR2 SMNVEV (reference sequence). This CDR3 comprises 16 residues. V was shortened by 4 bases and J by 0 bases, with 10 bases between the two germline ends. The CDR3 is CASSSGRLSGANVLTF. The CDR3 DNA is TGTGCCAGCAGTTCGGGACGCCTCTCTGGGGCCAACGTCCTGACTTTC.

The V and J genes are TRBV11-2 and TRBJ2-1; D might be TRBD1 (6 bases). Trimming shortened V by 5 bases and J by 1 base, and 9 bases separated the two germline ends. Per the germline V gene, CDR1 is SGHAT and CDR2 is FQNNGV. The CDR3 sequence is 14 residues long. DNA of the CDR3: TGTGCCAGCAGCAGAGGACAGTCCTACAATGAGCAGTTCTTC. Protein product: CASSRGQSYNEQFF.

The chain joins TRBV5-1 to TRBJ1-2; D not resolved. The CDR3 contains 15 residues. The V end lost 2 bases, the J end lost 3 bases, and 14 bases lay between the germline ends. Looked up from germline, CDR1 is SGHRS and CDR2 is YFSETQ. The CDR3, as DNA: TGCGCCAGCAGCTTTGGGCAGGCGAGGGACTATGGCTACACCTTC. Protein sequence: CASSFGQARDYGYTF. Together with reference TRBV5-1 and TRBJ1-2, the CDR3 gives the full variable domain: KAGVTQTPRYLIKTRGQQVTLSCSPISGHRSVSWYQQTPGQGLQFLFEYFSETQRNKGNFPGRFSGRQFSNSRSEMNVSTLELGDSALYLCASSFGQARDYGYTFGSGTRLTVV.

The gene calls are TRBV7-2 and TRBJ2-7, with TRBD2 identical over 8 bases. CDR1 is SGHTA, CDR2 FQGNSA, per germline. V trimming: 0 bases; J trimming: 2 bases; junction bases outside the gene matches: 3. The CDR3 runs to 15 residues. The CDR3 bases are TGTGCCAGCAGCTTAGCAACTAGCGGACCCTACGAGCAGTACTTC. It translates to CASSLATSGPYEQYF.

This chain connects TRBV7-8 to TRBJ2-7; the D gene is possibly TRBD2 (5 bases). The length of the CDR3 is 13 residues. Germline loops: CDR1 SGHVS, CDR2 FQNEAQ. Trimming cost V 2 bases and J 6 bases, with 11 bases left between them. The DNA of the CDR3 is TGTGCCAGCAGCTTATCTCGGGCGGGCGAGCAGTACTTC. Protein product: CASSLSRAGEQYF.

The chain employs TRBV30 and TRBJ1-5; a weak D match, TRBD1 (5 bases). Germline-derived CDR1 and CDR2 are GTSNPN and SVGIG (reference sequence). This CDR3 is 13 amino acids long. The ends were cut back, 5 bases at V and 7 bases at J, with 15 bases in the middle. This chain's CDR3 is CAWRGGGGQPQHF. CDR3 nucleotides: TGTGCCTGGCGCGGGGGTGGGGGGCAGCCCCAGCATTTT.

V gene TRBV11-3 combines with J gene TRBJ1-1; D call uncertain. This CDR3 has 13 residues. Trimming took off 1 base at V and 1 base at J, with 4 bases between the two ends. Per the germline V gene, CDR1 is SGHNT and CDR2 is YENEEA. In DNA form, the CDR3 reads TGTGCCAGCAGCTTAGGACCGAACACTGAAGCTTTCTTT. Translation gives CASSLGPNTEAFF. The full variable domain, completed using reference TRBV11-3 and TRBJ1-1, is EAGVVQSPRYKIIEKKQPVAFWCNPISGHNTLYWYLQNLGQGPELLIRYENEEAVDDSQLPKDRFSAERLKGVDSTLKIQPAELGDSAVYLCASSLGPNTEAFFGQGTRLTVV.

The V gene is TRBV6-5, the J gene TRBJ1-2; 9 nucleotides line up with TRBD1. V lost 2 bases to trimming and J lost 8 bases; unmatched junction nucleotides: 6. This CDR3 spans 14 amino acids. The germline V gene has CDR1 MNHEY and CDR2 SVGAGI. CDR3 sequence: CASSYTRDREGYTF. CDR3 DNA sequence: TGTGCCAGCAGTTACACTCGGGACAGGGAGGGCTACACCTTC.

This chain uses TRBV7-9 with TRBJ2-1, with 13 positions matching TRBD2. The CDR3 totals 18 residues. After removal of 3 bases from V and 5 bases from J, the junction contained 10 bases not matched to a gene. Germline V gene lookup returns CDR1 SEHNR and CDR2 FQNEAQ (reference sequence). Written as DNA, the CDR3 is TGTGCCAGCAGCTTGAGACTAGCGGGAGGACTAACCCACAATGAGCAGTTCTTC. It translates to CASSLRLAGGLTHNEQFF.

The chain uses TRBV6-1 and TRBJ1-5; D unresolved. The V and J ends lost 5 bases and 6 bases respectively, with 14 bases between them. CDR3 size: 14 residues. The V gene's germline CDR1 is MNHNS and CDR2 SASEGT. The CDR3 DNA reads as TGTGCCAGCAGTCTTCAAGGGCGCGGTCAGCCCCAGCATTTT. It is translated as CASSLQGRGQPQHF.

The chain links TRBV15 to TRBJ1-2, with 7 nucleotides matching TRBD1. The ends lost 1 base at V and 4 bases at J; junction bases unmatched: 15. Germline lookup yields CDR1 LNHNV and CDR2 YYDKDF (reference sequence). The CDR3 runs 18 residues. The CDR3 DNA reads TGTGCCACCAGCAGAGTCAGGACAGGAACGCGTAGCAGCTATGGCTACACCTTC. Amino acids: CATSRVRTGTRSSYGYTF.

The J gene is TRBJ1-2, the V gene TRBV30, with 9 bases lining up with TRBD1. The J segment lost 7 bases and the V segment lost 8 bases, leaving 11 bases of the junction unmatched. This CDR3 has 13 amino acids. Germline V CDR1 and CDR2: GTSNPN, SVGIG (reference sequence). The DNA for the CDR3 is TGTGCCCGCCAACCGGGACAGGGATTTGGCTACACCTTC. Protein: CARQPGQGFGYTF.

This rearrangement joins TRBV30 to TRBJ2-7; 9 nucleotides align to TRBD2. The CDR3 sequence is 12 residues long. In germline, CDR1 is GTSNPN, CDR2 SVGIG (reference sequence). Trimming took 5 bases from V and 7 from J; bases not matched to a gene: 6. DNA for the CDR3: TGTGCCTGGGCGGGAGGGCCGGATGAGCAGTACTTC. This encodes CAWAGGPDEQYF. The whole variable domain, remainder taken from reference TRBV30 and TRBJ2-7, is SQTIHQWPATLVQPVGSPLSLECTVEGTSNPNLYWYRQAAGRGLQLLFYSVGIGQISSEVPQNLSASRPQDRQFILSSKKLLLSDSGFYLCAWAGGPDEQYFGPGTRLTVT.

The chain couples TRBV7-8 to TRBJ2-3; 7 bases map to TRBD1. The germline V gene has CDR1 SGHVS and CDR2 FQNEAQ. The V segment lost 5 bases and the J segment 6 bases; nucleotides outside the gene matches: 5. There are 13 residues in the CDR3. In DNA form, the CDR3 reads TGTGCCAGCAGCGTCCGACAGGGCGATACGCAGTATTTT. Protein product: CASSVRQGDTQYF.

The chain couples TRBV5-1 to TRBJ1-1; D might be TRBD1 (5 bases). CDR3 size: 14 residues. V gave up 0 bases and J gave up 1 base, with 7 bases separating them. Per germline, CDR1 SGHRS and CDR2 YFSETQ. This CDR3 reads CASSLEGPNTEAFF. The CDR3 DNA reads as TGCGCCAGCAGCTTGGAGGGACCGAACACTGAAGCTTTCTTT.

The chain combines TRBV6-1 with TRBJ1-5, with TRBD1 matching over 7 bases. V dropped 7 bases and J dropped 1; count of bases not matched to a gene: 4. The CDR3 covers 14 residues. Germline V gene data show CDR1 as MNHNS and CDR2 as SASEGT. CDR3 sequence reads: CASIKDRSNQPQHF. The CDR3 DNA follows: TGTGCCAGCATCAAGGACAGGAGCAATCAGCCCCAGCATTTT.

The chain links TRBV2 to TRBJ2-7; maybe TRBD1 (6 bases). The V and J ends lost 0 bases and 0 bases respectively, with 12 bases between them. The CDR3 sequence is 16 residues long. Germline lookup yields CDR1 SNHLY and CDR2 FYNNEI. DNA of the CDR3: TGTGCCAGCAGTGAAGCGCCCACAGGGCTCTCCTACGAGCAGTACTTC. Its translation is CASSEAPTGLSYEQYF.